This TCR beta chain was captured by sequencing in a study of beta chain features in type 1 diabetes. Overall study context: Regarding age, gender and cell yields, patients proved similar to healthy donors. The study's findings and limits: Shorter TCRB CDR3s, moderately but significantly so, marked every one of the four CD4+ subsets in Type 1 diabetes patients.

This clone showed up many times. Its antigen is as yet unknown. V shed 2 bases and J shed 13 bases, with 12 bases lying between them. The V gene's germline CDR1 is LNHDA and CDR2 SQIVND (reference sequence). This CDR3 region has 12 residues. All of the isolated RNA was reverse transcribed, so expressed TCRB transcripts were sequenced. Measured with immunoSEQ multiplex PCR; TCRdb has only the in-frame clones, and not every one. The table lists fewer than 400,000 clones, 9.3% of them singletons. CD45RO/CCR7/CD25/CD127/CD95/CD27 sorting isolated CD4+ naive, central memory, regulatory and stem cell-like memory cells.

The source of this sequence is a man younger than 40 with type 1 diabetes. Material: central memory CD4+ T cells from blood. The J gene is TRBJ2-1, the V gene TRBV19; no firm D call. CDR3 nucleotides: TGTGCCAGTAGTATATCCCAACAGCCCCAGTTCTTC. Translation gives CASSISQQPQFF.